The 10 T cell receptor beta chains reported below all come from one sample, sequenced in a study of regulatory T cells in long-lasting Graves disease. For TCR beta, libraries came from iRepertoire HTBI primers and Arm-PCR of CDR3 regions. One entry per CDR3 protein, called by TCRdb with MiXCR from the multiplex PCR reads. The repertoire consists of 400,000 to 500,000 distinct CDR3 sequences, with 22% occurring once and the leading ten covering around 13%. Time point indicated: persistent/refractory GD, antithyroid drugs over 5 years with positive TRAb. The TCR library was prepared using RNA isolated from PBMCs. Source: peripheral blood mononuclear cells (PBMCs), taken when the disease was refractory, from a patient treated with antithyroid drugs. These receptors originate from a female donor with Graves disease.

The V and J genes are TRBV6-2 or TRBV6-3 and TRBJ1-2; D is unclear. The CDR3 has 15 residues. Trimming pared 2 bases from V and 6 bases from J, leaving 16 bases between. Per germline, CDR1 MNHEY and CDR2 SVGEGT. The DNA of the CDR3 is TGTGCCAGCAGTTACGGTCTCGAGGATTTGGATGGCTACACCTTC. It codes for CASSYGLEDLDGYTF.

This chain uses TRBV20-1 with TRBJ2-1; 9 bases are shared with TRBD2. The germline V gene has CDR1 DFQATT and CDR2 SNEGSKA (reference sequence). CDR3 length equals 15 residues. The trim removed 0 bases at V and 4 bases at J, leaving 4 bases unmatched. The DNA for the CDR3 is TGCAGTGCTAGAGAGGCTAGCGGGGAGTACAATGAGCAGTTCTTC. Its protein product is CSAREASGEYNEQFF.

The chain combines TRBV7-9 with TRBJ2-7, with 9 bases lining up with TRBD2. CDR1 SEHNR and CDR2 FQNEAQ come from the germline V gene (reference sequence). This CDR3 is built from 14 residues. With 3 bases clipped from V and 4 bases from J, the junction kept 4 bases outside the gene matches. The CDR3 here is CASSFGGGEYEQYF. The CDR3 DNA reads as TGTGCCAGCAGCTTCGGCGGGGGGGAATACGAGCAGTACTTC.

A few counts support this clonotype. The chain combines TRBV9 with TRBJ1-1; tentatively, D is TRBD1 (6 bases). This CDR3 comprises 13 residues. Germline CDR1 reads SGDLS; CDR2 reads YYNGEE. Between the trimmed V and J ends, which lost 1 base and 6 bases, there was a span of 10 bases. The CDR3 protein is CASSVTGTAEAFF. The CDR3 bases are TGTGCCAGCAGCGTAACAGGGACCGCTGAAGCTTTCTTT.

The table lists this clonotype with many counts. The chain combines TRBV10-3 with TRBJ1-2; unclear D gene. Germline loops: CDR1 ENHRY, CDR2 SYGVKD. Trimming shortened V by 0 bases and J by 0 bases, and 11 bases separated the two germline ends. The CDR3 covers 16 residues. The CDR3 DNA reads TGTGCCATCAGTGAGTCAGCGACGGGGACTAACTATGGCTACACCTTC. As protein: CAISESATGTNYGYTF.

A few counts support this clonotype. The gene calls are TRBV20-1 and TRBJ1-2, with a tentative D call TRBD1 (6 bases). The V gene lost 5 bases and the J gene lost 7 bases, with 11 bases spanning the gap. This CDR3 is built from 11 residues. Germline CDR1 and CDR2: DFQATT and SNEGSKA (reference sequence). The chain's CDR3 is CSADLDSGYTF. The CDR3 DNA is TGCAGTGCTGACCTGGACAGTGGCTACACCTTC.

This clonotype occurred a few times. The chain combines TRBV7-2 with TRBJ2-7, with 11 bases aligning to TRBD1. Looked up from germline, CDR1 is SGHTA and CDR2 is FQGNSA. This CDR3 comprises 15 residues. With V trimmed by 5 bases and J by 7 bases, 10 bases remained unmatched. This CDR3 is CASSPQGTGGEEQYF. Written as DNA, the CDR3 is TGTGCCAGCAGCCCCCAGGGGACAGGGGGTGAGGAGCAGTACTTC.

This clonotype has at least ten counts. The CDR3: CASSFPGPNQPQHF. The CDR3, as DNA: TGTGCCAGCAGTTTCCCAGGACCCAATCAGCCCCAGCATTTT. The chain is built from TRBV28 and TRBJ1-5; D gene ambiguous. Trimming shortened V by 3 bases and J by 3 bases, and 9 bases separated the two germline ends. The CDR3 totals 14 residues. The germline V gene encodes CDR1 MDHEN and CDR2 SYDVKM. Based on the CDR3 plus reference TRBV28 and TRBJ1-5, the full variable domain is DVKVTQSSRYLVKRTGEKVFLECVQDMDHENMFWYRQDPGLGLRLIYFSYDVKMKEKGDIPEGYSVSREKKERFSLILESASTNQTSMYLCASSFPGPNQPQHFGDGTRLSIL.

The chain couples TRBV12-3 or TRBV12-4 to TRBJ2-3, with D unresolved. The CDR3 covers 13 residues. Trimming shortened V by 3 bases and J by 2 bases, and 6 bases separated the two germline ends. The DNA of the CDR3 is TGTGCCAGCAGTTTCGCTAACACAGATACGCAGTATTTT. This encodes CASSFANTDTQYF.

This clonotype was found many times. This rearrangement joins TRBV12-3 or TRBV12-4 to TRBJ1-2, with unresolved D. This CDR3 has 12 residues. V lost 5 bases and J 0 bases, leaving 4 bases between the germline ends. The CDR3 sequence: CASSTANYGYTF. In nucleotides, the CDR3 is TGTGCCAGCAGTACAGCTAACTATGGCTACACCTTC.